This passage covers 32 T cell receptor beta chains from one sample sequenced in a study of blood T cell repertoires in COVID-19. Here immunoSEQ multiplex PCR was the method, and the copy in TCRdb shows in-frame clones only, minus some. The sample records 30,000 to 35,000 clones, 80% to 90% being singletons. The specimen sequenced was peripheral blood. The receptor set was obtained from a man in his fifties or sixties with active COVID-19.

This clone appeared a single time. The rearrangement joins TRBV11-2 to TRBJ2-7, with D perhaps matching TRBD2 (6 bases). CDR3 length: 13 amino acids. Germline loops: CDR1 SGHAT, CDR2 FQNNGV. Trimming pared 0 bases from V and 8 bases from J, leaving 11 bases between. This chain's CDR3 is CASSLEPGGKQYF. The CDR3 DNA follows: TGTGCCAGCAGCTTAGAGCCCGGAGGGAAGCAGTACTTC.

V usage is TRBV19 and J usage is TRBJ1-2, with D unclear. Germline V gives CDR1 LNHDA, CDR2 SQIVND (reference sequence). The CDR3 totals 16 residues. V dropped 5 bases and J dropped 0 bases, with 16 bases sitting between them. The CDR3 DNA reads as TGTGCCAGTAGTCTACGACACCTACCTTCTAACTATGGCTACACCTTC. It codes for CASSLRHLPSNYGYTF.

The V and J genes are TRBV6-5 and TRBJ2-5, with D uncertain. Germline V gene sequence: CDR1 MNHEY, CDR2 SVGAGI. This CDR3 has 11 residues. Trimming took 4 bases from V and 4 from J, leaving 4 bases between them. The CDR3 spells CASSFGETQYF. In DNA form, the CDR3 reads TGTGCCAGCAGTTTCGGAGAGACCCAGTACTTC.

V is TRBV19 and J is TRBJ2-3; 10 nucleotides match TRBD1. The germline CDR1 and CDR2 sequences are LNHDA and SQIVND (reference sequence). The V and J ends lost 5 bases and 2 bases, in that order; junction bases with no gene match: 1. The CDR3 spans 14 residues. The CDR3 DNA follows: TGTGCCAGTAGTGGACAGGGGGACACAGATACGCAGTATTTT. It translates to CASSGQGDTDTQYF.

Here the CDR3 reads CASSLVSGRETDTQYF. CDR3 nucleotides: TGTGCCAGCAGCTTAGTCTCCGGGAGGGAGACAGATACGCAGTATTTT. This chain connects TRBV7-8 to TRBJ2-3; 8 nucleotides agree with TRBD2. Germline trimming cut 1 base from V and 3 bases from J; bases unmatched to any gene: 6. Per the germline V gene, CDR1 is SGHVS and CDR2 is FQNEAQ. The CDR3 consists of 16 residues.

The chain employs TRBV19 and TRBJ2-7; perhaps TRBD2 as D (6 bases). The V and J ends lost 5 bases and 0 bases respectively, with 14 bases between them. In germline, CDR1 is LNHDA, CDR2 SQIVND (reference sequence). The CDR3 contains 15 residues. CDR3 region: CASSVRDSFSYEQYF. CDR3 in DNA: TGTGCCAGTAGTGTCCGGGACTCCTTCTCCTACGAGCAGTACTTC.

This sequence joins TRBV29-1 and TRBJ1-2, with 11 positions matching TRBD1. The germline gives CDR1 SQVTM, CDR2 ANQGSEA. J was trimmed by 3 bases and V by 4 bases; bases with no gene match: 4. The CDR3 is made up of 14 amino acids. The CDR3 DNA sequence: TGCAGCGTTGGTTTGGGACAGGGGGACTATGGCTACACCTTC. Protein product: CSVGLGQGDYGYTF.

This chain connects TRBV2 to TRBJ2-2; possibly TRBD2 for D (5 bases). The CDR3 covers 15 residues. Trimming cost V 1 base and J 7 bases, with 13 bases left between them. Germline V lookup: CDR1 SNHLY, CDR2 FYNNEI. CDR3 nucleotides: TGTGCCAGCAGTGAAGTGAGGACTCCCCACGGGGAGCTGTTTTTT. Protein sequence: CASSEVRTPHGELFF.

The DNA of the CDR3 is TGTGCCAGTAGACGGACAGGGGGTTCGCACGGCACAGATACGCAGTATTTT. It is translated as CASRRTGGSHGTDTQYF. This chain connects TRBV19 to TRBJ2-3; TRBD1 matches at 10 bases. Germline CDR1 is LNHDA and CDR2 is SQIVND (reference sequence). V trimming: 6 bases; J trimming: 1 base; junction bases outside the gene matches: 10. The CDR3 loop spans 17 amino acids. Based on the CDR3 plus reference TRBV19 and TRBJ2-3, the full variable domain is DGGITQSPKYLFRKEGQNVTLSCEQNLNHDAMYWYRQDPGQGLRLIYYSQIVNDFQKGDIAEGYSVSREKKESFPLTVTSAQKNPTAFYLCASRRTGGSHGTDTQYFGPGTRLTVL.

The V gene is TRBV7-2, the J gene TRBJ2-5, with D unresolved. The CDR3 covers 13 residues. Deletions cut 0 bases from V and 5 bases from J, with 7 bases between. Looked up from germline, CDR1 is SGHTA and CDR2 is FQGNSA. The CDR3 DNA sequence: TGTGCCAGCAGCTTAGCCTTCGAGGAGACCCAGTACTTC. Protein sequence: CASSLAFEETQYF. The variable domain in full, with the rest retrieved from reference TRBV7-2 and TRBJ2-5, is GAGVSQSPSNKVTEKGKDVELRCDPISGHTALYWYRQSLGQGLEFLIYFQGNSAPDKSGLPSDRFSAERTGGSVSTLTIQRTQQEDSAVYLCASSLAFEETQYFGPGTRLLVL.

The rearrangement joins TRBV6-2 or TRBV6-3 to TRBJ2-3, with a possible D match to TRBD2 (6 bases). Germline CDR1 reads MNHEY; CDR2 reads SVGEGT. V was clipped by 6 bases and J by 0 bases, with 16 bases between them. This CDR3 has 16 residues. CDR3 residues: CASSVRYGTSTDTQYF. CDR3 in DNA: TGTGCCAGCAGCGTAAGATACGGGACTAGCACAGATACGCAGTATTTT.

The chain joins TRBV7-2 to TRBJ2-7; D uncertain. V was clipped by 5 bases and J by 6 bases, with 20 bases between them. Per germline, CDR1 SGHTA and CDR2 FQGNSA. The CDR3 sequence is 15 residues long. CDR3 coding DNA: TGTGCCAGCAGCCCCCAAGTCTCTCCGAGCATCGAGCAGTACTTC. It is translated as CASSPQVSPSIEQYF.

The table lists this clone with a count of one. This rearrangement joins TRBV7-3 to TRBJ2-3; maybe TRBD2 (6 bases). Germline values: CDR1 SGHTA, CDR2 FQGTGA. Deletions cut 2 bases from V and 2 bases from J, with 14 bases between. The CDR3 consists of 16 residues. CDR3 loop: CASSLGTSKSTDTQYF. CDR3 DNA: TGTGCCAGCAGCTTAGGGACTTCCAAATCCACAGATACGCAGTATTTT.

In DNA form, the CDR3 reads TGTGCCAGCAGCCAAGAGAACAGGGGCAGGGTGAACACTGAAGCTTTCTTT. Translated: CASSQENRGRVNTEAFF. The chain joins TRBV4-2 to TRBJ1-1; 7 positions match TRBD1. CDR3 length: 17 amino acids. The germline CDR1 and CDR2 sequences are LGHNA and YNFKEQ. The V and J ends lost 0 bases and 0 bases, in that order; junction bases with no gene match: 7.

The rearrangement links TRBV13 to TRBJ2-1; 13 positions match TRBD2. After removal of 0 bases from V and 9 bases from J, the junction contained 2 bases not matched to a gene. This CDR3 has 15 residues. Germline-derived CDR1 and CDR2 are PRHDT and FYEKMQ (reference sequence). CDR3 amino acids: CASSLGLAGGFEQFF. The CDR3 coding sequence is TGTGCCAGCAGCTTAGGACTAGCGGGAGGGTTTGAGCAGTTCTTC.

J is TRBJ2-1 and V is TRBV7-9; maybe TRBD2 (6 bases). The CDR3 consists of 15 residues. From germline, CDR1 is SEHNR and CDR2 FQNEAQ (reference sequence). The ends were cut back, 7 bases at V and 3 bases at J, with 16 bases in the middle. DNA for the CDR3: TGTGCCAGCACCGGTGGGGGGAACTTCTACAATGAGCAGTTCTTC. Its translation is CASTGGGNFYNEQFF.

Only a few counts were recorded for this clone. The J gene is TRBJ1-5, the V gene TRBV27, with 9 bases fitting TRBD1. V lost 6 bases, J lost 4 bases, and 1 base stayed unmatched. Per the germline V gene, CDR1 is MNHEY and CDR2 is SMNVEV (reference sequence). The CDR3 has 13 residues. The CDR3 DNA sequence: TGTGCCAGCAGCGGACAGGGGAATCAGCCCCAGCATTTT. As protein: CASSGQGNQPQHF.

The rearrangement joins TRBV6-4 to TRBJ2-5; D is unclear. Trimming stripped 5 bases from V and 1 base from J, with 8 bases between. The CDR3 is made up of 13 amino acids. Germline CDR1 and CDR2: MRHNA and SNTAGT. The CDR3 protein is CASSNAPQETQYF. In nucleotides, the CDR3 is TGTGCCAGCAGTAACGCGCCCCAAGAGACCCAGTACTTC.

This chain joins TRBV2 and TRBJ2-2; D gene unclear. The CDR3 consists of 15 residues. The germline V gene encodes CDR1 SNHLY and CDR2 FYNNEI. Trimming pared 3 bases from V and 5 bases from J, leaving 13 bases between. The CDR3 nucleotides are TGTGCCAGCAGTGAGCGACTCCGTGGGACCGGGGAGCTGTTTTTT. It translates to CASSERLRGTGELFF.

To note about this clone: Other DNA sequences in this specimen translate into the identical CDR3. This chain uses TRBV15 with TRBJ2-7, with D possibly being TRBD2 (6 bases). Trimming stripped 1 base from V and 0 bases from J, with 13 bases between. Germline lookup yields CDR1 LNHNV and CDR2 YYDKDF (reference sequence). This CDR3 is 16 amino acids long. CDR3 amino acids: CATSRGVVRDSYEQYF. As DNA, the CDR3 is TGTGCCACCAGCAGAGGCGTGGTGCGGGACTCCTACGAGCAGTACTTC.

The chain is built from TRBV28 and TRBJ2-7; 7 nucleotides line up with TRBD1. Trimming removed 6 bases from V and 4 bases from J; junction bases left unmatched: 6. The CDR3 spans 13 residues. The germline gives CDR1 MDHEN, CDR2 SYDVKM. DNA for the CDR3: TGTGCCAGCAGGAAGACAGGGTCGTACGAGCAGTACTTC. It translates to CASRKTGSYEQYF.

The CDR3 DNA follows: TGTGCCAGCAGTCGACAGCCTAAGAACTATGGCTACACCTTC. Protein: CASSRQPKNYGYTF. The chain recombines TRBV6-5 with TRBJ1-2; D might be TRBD1 (5 bases). In germline, CDR1 is MNHEY, CDR2 SVGAGI. With 5 bases removed from V and 2 bases from J, the gap between germline ends came to 12 bases. This CDR3 has 14 residues.

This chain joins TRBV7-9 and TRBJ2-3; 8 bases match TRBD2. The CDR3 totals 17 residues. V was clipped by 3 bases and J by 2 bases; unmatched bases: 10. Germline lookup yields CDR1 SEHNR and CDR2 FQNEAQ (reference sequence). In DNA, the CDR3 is TGTGCCAGCAGCTTGGGACTGCTAGCGGGCCCCACAGATACGCAGTATTTT. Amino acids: CASSLGLLAGPTDTQYF.

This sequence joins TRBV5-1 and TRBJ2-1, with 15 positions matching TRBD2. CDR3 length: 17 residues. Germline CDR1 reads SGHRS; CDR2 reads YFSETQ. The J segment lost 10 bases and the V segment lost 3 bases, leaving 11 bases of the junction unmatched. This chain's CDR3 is CASSSYSGLAGGQEQFF. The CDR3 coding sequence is TGCGCCAGCAGCTCCTACTCCGGACTAGCGGGGGGGCAGGAGCAGTTCTTC.

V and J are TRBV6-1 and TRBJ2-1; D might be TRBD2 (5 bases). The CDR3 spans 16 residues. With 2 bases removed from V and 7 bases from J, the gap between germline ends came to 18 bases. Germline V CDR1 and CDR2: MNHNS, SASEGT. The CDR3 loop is CASSEFSGSFRNEQFF. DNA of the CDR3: TGTGCCAGCAGTGAATTCAGCGGCTCCTTTAGGAATGAGCAGTTCTTC.

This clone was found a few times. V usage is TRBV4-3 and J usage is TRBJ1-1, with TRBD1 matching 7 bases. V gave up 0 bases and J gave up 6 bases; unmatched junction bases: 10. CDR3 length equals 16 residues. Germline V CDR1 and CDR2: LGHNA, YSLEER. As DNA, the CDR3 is TGCGCCAGCAGCCAAGATCAGGCAGGGGGAATCTCTGAAGCTTTCTTT. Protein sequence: CASSQDQAGGISEAFF.

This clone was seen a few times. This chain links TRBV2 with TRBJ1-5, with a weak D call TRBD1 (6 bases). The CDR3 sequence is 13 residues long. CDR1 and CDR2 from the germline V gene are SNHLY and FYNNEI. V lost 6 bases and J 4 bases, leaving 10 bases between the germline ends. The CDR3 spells CASRGHPNQPQHF. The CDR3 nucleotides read TGTGCCAGCAGGGGACACCCAAATCAGCCCCAGCATTTT.

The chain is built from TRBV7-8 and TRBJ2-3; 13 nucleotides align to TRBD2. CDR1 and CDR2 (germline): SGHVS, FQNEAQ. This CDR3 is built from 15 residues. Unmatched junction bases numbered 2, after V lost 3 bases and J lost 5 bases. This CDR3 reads CASSFRLAGGDTQYF. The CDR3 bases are TGTGCCAGCAGCTTCCGACTAGCGGGAGGAGATACGCAGTATTTT. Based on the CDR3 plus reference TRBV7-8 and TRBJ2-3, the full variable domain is GAGVSQSPRYKVAKRGQDVALRCDPISGHVSLFWYQQALGQGPEFLTYFQNEAQLDKSGLPSDRFFAERPEGSVSTLKIQRTQQEDSAVYLCASSFRLAGGDTQYFGPGTRLTVL.

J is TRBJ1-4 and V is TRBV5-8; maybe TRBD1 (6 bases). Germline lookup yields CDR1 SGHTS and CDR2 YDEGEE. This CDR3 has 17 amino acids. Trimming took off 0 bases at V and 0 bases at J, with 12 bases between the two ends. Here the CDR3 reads CASSLGAGAATNEKLFF. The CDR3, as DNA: TGTGCCAGCAGCTTGGGGGCGGGGGCAGCAACTAATGAAAAACTGTTTTTT.

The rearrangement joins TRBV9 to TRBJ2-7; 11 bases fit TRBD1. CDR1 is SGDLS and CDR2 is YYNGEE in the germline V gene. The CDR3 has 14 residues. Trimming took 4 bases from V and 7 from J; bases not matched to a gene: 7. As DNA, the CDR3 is TGTGCCAGCAGCCTAGGACAGGGGGCTAGGGAGCAGTACTTC. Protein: CASSLGQGAREQYF. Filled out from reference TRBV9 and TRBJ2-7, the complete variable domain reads DSGVTQTPKHLITATGQRVTLRCSPRSGDLSVYWYQQSLDQGLQFLIQYYNGEERAKGNILERFSAQQFPDLHSELNLSSLELGDSALYFCASSLGQGAREQYFGPGTRLTVT.

The CDR3 spells CASSLEASGTMGTQYF. CDR3 coding DNA: TGTGCCAGCAGCTTAGAGGCTAGCGGGACCATGGGTACGCAGTATTTT. The gene calls are TRBV7-2 and TRBJ2-3, with 9 positions matching TRBD2. Trimming removed 1 base from V and 8 bases from J; junction bases left unmatched: 10. The CDR3 contains 16 residues. Looked up from germline, CDR1 is SGHTA and CDR2 is FQGNSA.

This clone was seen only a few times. The CDR3 sequence: CASSPRGTSSYEQYF. CDR3 coding DNA: TGTGCCAGCAGTCCCCGGGGGACTAGCTCCTACGAGCAGTACTTC. The chain links TRBV6-5 to TRBJ2-7; 8 positions agree with TRBD2. Germline V CDR1 and CDR2: MNHEY, SVGAGI. V trimming: 5 bases; J trimming: 0 bases; junction bases outside the gene matches: 6. The CDR3 is 15 amino acids.